This T cell receptor (beta chain) was identified in a study of regulatory T cells in long-lasting Graves disease. Across the whole study: Antithyroid drugs had been taken under 3 months by newly diagnosed Graves' patients.

CDR3-region Arm-PCR and iRepertoire HTBI primers produced the TCR beta libraries. MiXCR, applied by TCRdb to the multiplex PCR reads, yields one record per CDR3 protein. Seen here are 410,000 or so distinct CDR3 sequences, more than 12% observed once, and the top ten hold 16%. This clonotype has at least ten counts. Described time point: newly diagnosed GD, antithyroid drugs for less than 3 months. PBMCs provided the RNA from which the TCR library was made. CDR3 length equals 15 residues. V lost 0 bases and J 6 bases, leaving 17 bases between the germline ends. The V gene's germline CDR1 is DFQATT and CDR2 SNEGSKA (reference sequence). The same specimen was also included in a second study, on T cells in Graves' hyperthyroidism and ophthalmopathy. That report adds: The model's output predicted ophthalmopathy at a median of about 6.5 months prior to onset.

The chain links TRBV20-1 to TRBJ1-2; tentatively, D is TRBD1 (6 bases). The sample here was peripheral blood mononuclear cells (PBMCs), taken at new diagnosis, from a patient treated with antithyroid drugs. The sequence derives from a woman younger than 45 with Graves disease. CDR3 bases: TGCAGTGCTAGAGATTCGGGGCAGGGGATAAATGGCTACACCTTC. Its translation: CSARDSGQGINGYTF.